The next 16 T cell receptor beta chains were all read from a single sample in a study of spatial heterogeneity in lung cancer. The time point was: sample taken at primary tumor resection. No cells were sorted before sequencing. The whole RNA sequenced was extracted from tumor, nontumor lung or frozen PBMC. TCRdb re-derived calls from the 5' RACE reads in MiXCR, one entry per CDR3 protein. Among about 12,000 distinct CDR3 sequences listed, 14% were seen once. The specimen comprised PBMCs, sampled at surgery. These TCRs come from a female donor with early-stage non-small cell lung cancer.

This clonotype was seen ten or more times. The rearrangement joins TRBV9 to TRBJ2-7; D is perhaps TRBD2 (5 bases). Trimming left V 2 bases short and J 0 bases short, with 9 bases between. The germline V gene has CDR1 SGDLS and CDR2 YYNGEE. This CDR3 region has 14 residues. In DNA form, the CDR3 reads TGTGCCAGCAGCGTTGAGGGAAGCTCCTACGAGCAGTACTTC. It translates to CASSVEGSSYEQYF.

By share of the sample, this clonotype is medium-sized. CDR3 sequence reads: CTAGWSTGELFF. For the CDR3, the DNA is TGCACCGCGGGGTGGAGCACCGGGGAGCTGTTTTTT. The chain couples TRBV29-1 to TRBJ2-2; tentative D call: TRBD2 (6 bases). Germline V gene data show CDR1 as SQVTM and CDR2 as ANQGSEA. This CDR3 comprises 12 residues.

V is TRBV9 and J is TRBJ2-1, with 7 bases lining up with TRBD2. Germline loops: CDR1 SGDLS, CDR2 YYNGEE. V shed 4 bases and J 8 bases; nucleotides not matched to a gene: 12. There are 15 residues in the CDR3. The CDR3 region has the DNA TGTGCCAGCAGCTTAATTAGCGGGCCGCGGGATGAGCAGTTCTTC. This encodes CASSLISGPRDEQFF. Combining the CDR3 with reference TRBV9 and TRBJ2-1 gives the whole variable domain DSGVTQTPKHLITATGQRVTLRCSPRSGDLSVYWYQQSLDQGLQFLIQYYNGEERAKGNILERFSAQQFPDLHSELNLSSLELGDSALYFCASSLISGPRDEQFFGPGTRLTVL.

The sample holds many counts of this clonotype. The chain employs TRBV7-9 and TRBJ2-3; D is ambiguous. V lost 9 bases and J 2 bases, leaving 15 bases between the germline ends. This CDR3 spans 14 amino acids. In germline, CDR1 is SEHNR, CDR2 FQNEAQ (reference sequence). The CDR3 reads CASLTPEFTDTQYF. DNA for the CDR3: TGTGCCAGTTTGACCCCGGAATTCACAGATACGCAGTATTTT.

This clonotype qualifies as medium-sized (0.01 to 0.1%). The chain joins TRBV14 to TRBJ2-2; D unclear. With 1 base removed from V and 7 bases from J, the gap between germline ends came to 10 bases. The CDR3 length is 14 residues. Germline values: CDR1 SGHDN, CDR2 FVKESK. CDR3 sequence reads: CASSQVLGIGELFF. CDR3 DNA: TGTGCCAGCAGCCAAGTCCTTGGGATCGGGGAGCTGTTTTTT.

The rearrangement links TRBV12-3 or TRBV12-4 to TRBJ1-1, with unresolved D. V was trimmed by 3 bases and J by 4 bases, leaving 6 bases between them. The CDR3 has 12 residues. Written as DNA, the CDR3 is TGTGCCAGCAGTTTGTACGGCACTGAAGCTTTCTTT. This encodes CASSLYGTEAFF.

This clonotype was recorded many times. The V gene is TRBV28, the J gene TRBJ1-2; 8 bases match TRBD1. Losses at the gene ends were 6 bases for V and 3 bases for J; bases not matched to a gene: 9. Germline values: CDR1 MDHEN, CDR2 SYDVKM. The CDR3 length is 15 residues. The DNA of the CDR3 is TGTGCCAGCAGCCGATCAGGGGGCCCCTACTATGGCTACACCTTC. Translating it yields CASSRSGGPYYGYTF.

This clonotype has a handful of counts. This chain joins TRBV28 and TRBJ2-7, with a tentative D call TRBD1 (8 bases). Germline V CDR1 and CDR2: MDHEN, SYDVKM. Trimming stripped 4 bases from V and 5 bases from J, with 15 bases between. The CDR3 is 14 residues long. The CDR3 here is CASSSAGQVNEQYF. Written as DNA, the CDR3 is TGTGCCAGCAGTTCAGCGGGACAGGTGAACGAGCAGTACTTC.

This clonotype is labeled medium-sized. The V call is TRBV7-3, the J call TRBJ2-3, with 10 bases aligning to TRBD2. V gave up 2 bases and J gave up 2 bases; unmatched junction bases: 10. The CDR3 extends over 18 amino acids. In germline, CDR1 is SGHTA, CDR2 FQGTGA. CDR3 sequence: CASSLLSRTSGSTDTQYF. The CDR3 DNA reads as TGTGCCAGCAGCTTATTGTCAAGGACTAGCGGCTCCACAGATACGCAGTATTTT.

In this sample, this clonotype turned up many times. V and J are TRBV7-6 and TRBJ2-2, with 8 nucleotides matching TRBD2. Germline V gene sequence: CDR1 SGHVS, CDR2 FNYEAQ. This CDR3 is built from 17 residues. Unmatched junction bases numbered 16, after V lost 7 bases and J lost 6 bases. CDR3 sequence: CASNSFVGAGDSGELFF. The CDR3 coding sequence is TGTGCCAGCAACTCCTTTGTCGGAGCGGGAGATTCCGGGGAGCTGTTTTTT.

This clonotype was observed many times. The rearrangement joins TRBV5-1 to TRBJ2-3, with 12 bases matching TRBD2. The CDR3 has 18 amino acids. Germline V lookup: CDR1 SGHRS, CDR2 YFSETQ. J gave up 2 bases and V 4 bases, and 11 bases lay outside the gene matches. Here the CDR3 reads CASSGSGTSGRYTDTQYF. The CDR3 nucleotides read TGCGCCAGCAGCGGGTCCGGGACTAGCGGGCGGTACACAGATACGCAGTATTTT.

V is TRBV23-1 and J is TRBJ2-4; D ambiguous. TRBV23-1 is reported as an ORF; its role is uncertain. V was clipped by 3 bases and J by 0 bases, with 6 bases between them. This CDR3 is built from 14 residues. For the CDR3, the DNA is TGCGCCAGCAGTCAGCCGGGAGCCAAAAACATTCAGTACTTC. It is translated as CASSQPGAKNIQYF.

There are a few counts of this clonotype. The V gene is TRBV6-5, the J gene TRBJ1-1; 8 bases are shared with TRBD1. The CDR3 runs 14 residues. Per germline, CDR1 MNHEY and CDR2 SVGAGI. V dropped 5 bases and J dropped 5; count of bases not matched to a gene: 7. The CDR3 DNA is TGTGCCAGCAGTACGGACAGGGTCAGGACTGAAGCTTTCTTT. Translation: CASSTDRVRTEAFF.

This clonotype was observed many times. V is TRBV9 and J is TRBJ1-1; possibly TRBD1 for D (6 bases). The V end lost 0 bases, the J end lost 4 bases, and 13 bases lay between the germline ends. Germline V gene sequence: CDR1 SGDLS, CDR2 YYNGEE. This CDR3 is built from 15 residues. The CDR3 DNA is TGTGCCAGCAGCGTAGGAGGGGTAGGGGGCACTGAAGCTTTCTTT. Protein product: CASSVGGVGGTEAFF.

This clonotype was found many times. The DNA for the CDR3 is TGTGCCACCAGTGATACCACTAGCGGGAGAGACAATGAGCAGTTCTTC. The encoded protein is CATSDTTSGRDNEQFF. The J gene is TRBJ2-1, the V gene TRBV24-1, with 11 bases that match TRBD2. The ends lost 3 bases at V and 5 bases at J; junction bases unmatched: 5. The germline gives CDR1 KGHDR, CDR2 SFDVKD. The CDR3 has 16 residues.

This clonotype was recorded many times. The rearrangement joins TRBV5-1 to TRBJ2-6; the D is unclear. CDR3 length equals 15 residues. CDR1 and CDR2 from the germline V gene are SGHRS and YFSETQ. Trimming removed 3 bases at V and 0 bases at J, with 7 bases between. DNA of the CDR3: TGCGCCAGCAGCTCTAACCCCTCTGGGGCCAACGTCCTGACTTTC. Amino acid sequence: CASSSNPSGANVLTF. Drawing the rest from reference TRBV5-1 and TRBJ2-6, the complete variable domain is KAGVTQTPRYLIKTRGQQVTLSCSPISGHRSVSWYQQTPGQGLQFLFEYFSETQRNKGNFPGRFSGRQFSNSRSEMNVSTLELGDSALYLCASSSNPSGANVLTFGAGSRLTVL.